Below, 9 T cell receptor beta chains from the same sample are listed, as sequenced in a study of CD8+ T cells in alopecia areata (dated by TCRdb to 2016 to 2019). Libraries were built with the immunoSEQ multiplex PCR assay. RNA was extracted from all samples and reverse transcribed into cDNA, which served as template for TCR sequencing. Entries here come from immuneACCESS through TCRdb and include only in-frame sequences with V and J called. Some clones fail to appear in such tables; in the studies checked, an unresolved V gene covers under half of the shortfall, and the cause of the remainder is unknown. Recorded for this sample are 200,000 or so clones; approximately 60% of them occurred a single time. In total, the top ten clones hold approximately 4.9% of the sample. The material sequenced was CD8+ T cells sorted from blood. These receptors came from a human donor in good health.

The CDR3 region is CASSLGDEGPYGPLHF. In nucleotides, the CDR3 is TGTGCCAGCAGCTTGGGGGACGAGGGCCCCTATGGACCCCTCCACTTT. The chain couples TRBV5-4 to TRBJ1-6, with D possibly matching TRBD1 (5 bases). Germline lookup yields CDR1 SGHNT and CDR2 YYREEE (reference sequence). This CDR3 is built from 16 residues. V was clipped by 0 bases and J by 12 bases, with 19 bases between them.

The chain couples TRBV15 to TRBJ1-2; 9 bases line up with TRBD1. The J segment lost 1 base and the V segment lost 2 bases, leaving 14 bases of the junction unmatched. The CDR3 totals 19 residues. Germline V gene data show CDR1 as LNHNV and CDR2 as YYDKDF (reference sequence). CDR3 in DNA: TGTGCCACCAGCAGATCCTTCCGGGACAGGGAAACCCATAACTATGGCTACACCTTC. Translation: CATSRSFRDRETHNYGYTF.

This chain joins TRBV4-1 and TRBJ2-3; TRBD2 matches 10 bases. V lost 1 base, J lost 5 bases, and 6 bases stayed unmatched. The CDR3 totals 16 residues. Per germline, CDR1 MGHRA and CDR2 YSYEKL. This CDR3 reads CASSQVLAGGGDTQYF. The CDR3 coding sequence is TGCGCCAGCAGCCAAGTCTTAGCGGGGGGTGGAGATACGCAGTATTTT.

This clone was observed a handful of times. This sequence joins TRBV19 and TRBJ2-7, with 10 bases that match TRBD1. V trimming: 10 bases; J trimming: 1 base; junction bases outside the gene matches: 4. The germline CDR1 and CDR2 sequences are LNHDA and SQIVND (reference sequence). CDR3 length: 13 residues. The CDR3 loop reads CATGDRGSYEQYF. As DNA, the CDR3 is TGTGCCACTGGGGACAGGGGATCCTACGAGCAGTACTTC.

This clone was seen more than once but under ten times. The genes are TRBV30 and TRBJ2-6, with 8 positions matching TRBD1. The CDR3 is made up of 17 amino acids. CDR1 and CDR2 (germline): GTSNPN, SVGIG (reference sequence). V shed 4 bases and J 3 bases; nucleotides not matched to a gene: 11. CDR3: CAWNSPRGRVGANVLTF. The CDR3 DNA reads as TGTGCCTGGAACTCGCCCAGGGGGCGCGTTGGGGCCAACGTCCTGACTTTC.

This clone has just a few counts. The chain couples TRBV7-9 to TRBJ2-6; unclear D gene. Between the trimmed V and J ends, which lost 8 bases and 0 bases, there was a span of 5 bases. The CDR3 is made up of 13 amino acids. Germline V gene data show CDR1 as SEHNR and CDR2 as FQNEAQ (reference sequence). As DNA, the CDR3 is TGTGCCAGCTACAACTCTGGGGCCAACGTCCTGACTTTC. Amino acids: CASYNSGANVLTF.

The chain links TRBV15 to TRBJ1-3; D is ambiguous. The germline V gene has CDR1 LNHNV and CDR2 YYDKDF (reference sequence). The CDR3 spans 14 residues. Trimming took off 6 bases at V and 0 bases at J, with 9 bases between the two ends. In DNA form, the CDR3 reads TGTGCCACCAGGTTTCTGAGCTCTGGAAACACCATATATTTT. Its protein is CATRFLSSGNTIYF.

This chain links TRBV27 with TRBJ2-7, with D possibly being TRBD1 (6 bases). V lost 4 bases and J 3 bases, leaving 16 bases between the germline ends. The CDR3 has 15 residues. Germline V gives CDR1 MNHEY, CDR2 SMNVEV (reference sequence). This CDR3 reads CASSSLQGLNYEQYF. CDR3 sequence (DNA): TGTGCCAGCAGTTCACTACAGGGCTTAAACTACGAGCAGTACTTC.

This chain uses TRBV2 with TRBJ2-5; 9 bases agree with TRBD2. Germline V lookup: CDR1 SNHLY, CDR2 FYNNEI. The CDR3 has 15 amino acids. V trimming: 6 bases; J trimming: 1 base; junction bases outside the gene matches: 6. CDR3 nucleotide sequence: TGTGCCAGCAGAGATAGCGGGGGAAGCCAAGAGACCCAGTACTTC. This sequence encodes CASRDSGGSQETQYF.